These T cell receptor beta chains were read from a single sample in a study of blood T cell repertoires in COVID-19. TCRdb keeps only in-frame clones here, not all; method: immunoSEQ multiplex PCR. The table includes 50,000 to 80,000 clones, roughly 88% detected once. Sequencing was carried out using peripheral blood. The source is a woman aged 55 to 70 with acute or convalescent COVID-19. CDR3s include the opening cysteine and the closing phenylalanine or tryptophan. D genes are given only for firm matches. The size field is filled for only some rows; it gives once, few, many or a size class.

DNA: TGTGCCAGCAGCGTAACGGGGAGATATAATTCACCCCTCCACTTT; CDR3: CASSVTGRYNSPLHF; V: TRBV9; J: TRBJ1-6; D: .; size: few
DNA: TGTGCCAGCAGTGAAGCGGGGGGGCATTTTGATACGCAGTATTTT; CDR3: CASSEAGGHFDTQYF; V: TRBV6-1; J: TRBJ2-3; D: .; size: .
DNA: TGTGCCAGTAGTACCACAGGGTCCTTAACCGGGGAGCTGTTTTTT; CDR3: CASSTTGSLTGELFF; V: TRBV19; J: TRBJ2-2; D: .; size: .
DNA: TGTGCCAGCAGCCATTTCGGGAACAGAAATACAGATACGCAGTATTTT; CDR3: CASSHFGNRNTDTQYF; V: TRBV7-3; J: TRBJ2-3; D: .; size: .
DNA: TGTGCCAGCAGCTTACAGGGGAGCTCTGGAAACACCATATATTTT; CDR3: CASSLQGSSGNTIYF; V: TRBV11-3; J: TRBJ1-3; D: .; size: .
DNA: TGTGCCAGCAGTGAATCCAAGAACACCGGGGAGCTGTTTTTT; CDR3: CASSESKNTGELFF; V: TRBV6-1; J: TRBJ2-2; D: .; size: .
DNA: TGTGCCAGTAGTAACCAGCGGGCTAGCACAGATACGCAGTATTTT; CDR3: CASSNQRASTDTQYF; V: TRBV19; J: TRBJ2-3; D: .; size: .
DNA: TGCGCCAGCAGCTTGGACGGGACATCCTACTACGAGCAGTACTTC; CDR3: CASSLDGTSYYEQYF; V: TRBV5-1; J: TRBJ2-7; D: .; size: once
DNA: TGTGCCAGCAGGGACACTCGTGAAAAACTGTTTTTT; CDR3: CASRDTREKLFF; V: TRBV3-1/TRBV3-2; J: TRBJ1-4; D: .; size: .
DNA: TGTGCCAGCAGTTACTCTAGCGGGGGGGCCTTTATTGCAGATACGCAGTATTTT; CDR3: CASSYSSGGAFIADTQYF; V: TRBV6-2/TRBV6-3; J: TRBJ2-3; D: TRBD2; size: .
DNA: TGTGCCAGCAGTGCCTGGGCATGGGGAGGGGGAAACACCATATATTTT; CDR3: CASSAWAWGGGNTIYF; V: TRBV25-1; J: TRBJ1-3; D: .; size: .
DNA: TGTGCCAGTAGTATATTGGGACAGGGAGGCGCTGAAGCTTTCTTT; CDR3: CASSILGQGGAEAFF; V: TRBV19; J: TRBJ1-1; D: TRBD1; size: .
DNA: TGTGCCAGCAGCCTGGGAGGGTACAATCAGCCCCAGCATTTT; CDR3: CASSLGGYNQPQHF; V: TRBV5-6; J: TRBJ1-5; D: .; size: .
DNA: TGTGCCAGCAGTGAAGCGTGGGGCTTAGCGGGTTCCTCTGGGGCCAACGTCCTGACTTTC; CDR3: CASSEAWGLAGSSGANVLTF; V: TRBV6-1; J: TRBJ2-6; D: TRBD2; size: .
DNA: TGTGCCAGCAGCTTGGGCACAGGGGGCGTCGGCTACACCTTC; CDR3: CASSLGTGGVGYTF; V: TRBV5-6; J: TRBJ1-2; D: TRBD1; size: .
DNA: TGTGCCAGCAGTCCTGGAGCGGGACAGGGGTCCTACAATGAGCAGTTCTTC; CDR3: CASSPGAGQGSYNEQFF; V: TRBV6-6; J: TRBJ2-1; D: TRBD1; size: .
DNA: TGTGCCAGCAGCATCAACACCGGGGAGCTGTTTTTT; CDR3: CASSINTGELFF; V: TRBV12-3/TRBV12-4; J: TRBJ2-2; D: .; size: .
DNA: TGTGCCAGCAGCTCAGATCCGAATCACTATGGCTACACCTTC; CDR3: CASSSDPNHYGYTF; V: TRBV21-1; J: TRBJ1-2; D: .; size: .
DNA: TGTGCCAGCGCGGGGTCTTCAAGCAATCAGCCCCAGCATTTT; CDR3: CASAGSSSNQPQHF; V: TRBV6-5; J: TRBJ1-5; D: .; size: .
DNA: TGTGCCAGCTCAGCCGCGAGGCTAGCGGGGGCTCCCCGCACCGGGGAGCTGTTTTTT; CDR3: CASSAARLAGAPRTGELFF; V: TRBV18; J: TRBJ2-2; D: TRBD2; size: .
DNA: TGTGCCATCAGCCACGGGGACTACGAGCAGTACTTC; CDR3: CAISHGDYEQYF; V: TRBV10-3; J: TRBJ2-7; D: .; size: .
DNA: TGCGCCAGCAGCCCAGCTCAGGTAGGCACTGAAGCTTTCTTT; CDR3: CASSPAQVGTEAFF; V: TRBV5-1; J: TRBJ1-1; D: .; size: .
DNA: TGTGCCAGCAGTCAACTCCCCGACAGGGGAGTGGAATCACCCCTCCACTTT; CDR3: CASSQLPDRGVESPLHF; V: TRBV2; J: TRBJ1-6; D: TRBD1; size: .
DNA: TGTGCCAGCAGCCCAGGGTCCGGAACCTACGAGCAGTACTTC; CDR3: CASSPGSGTYEQYF; V: TRBV7-3; J: TRBJ2-7; D: .; size: .
DNA: TGTGCCAGCAGCCCGACAGGGAACTATGGCTACACCTTC; CDR3: CASSPTGNYGYTF; V: TRBV11-2; J: TRBJ1-2; D: TRBD1; size: .
DNA: TGTGCCAGCAGTGACTCGACAGCTAACTATGGCTACACCTTC; CDR3: CASSDSTANYGYTF; V: TRBV2; J: TRBJ1-2; D: .; size: once
DNA: TGTGCCAGCAGTGAAGGGGGGTGGACAGGGGAGACCTTC; CDR3: CASSEGGWTGETF; V: TRBV6-1; J: TRBJ1-2; D: TRBD1; size: .
DNA: TGTGCCAGCAGTTTGAGTCTAGCGGGGGGGATAACTAGCACAGATACGCAGTATTTT; CDR3: CASSLSLAGGITSTDTQYF; V: TRBV2; J: TRBJ2-3; D: TRBD2; size: .
DNA: TGTGCCAGTAGAGTCCCTACGGAGCCTCGGAATGGCTACACCTTC; CDR3: CASRVPTEPRNGYTF; V: TRBV19; J: TRBJ1-2; D: .; size: .
DNA: TGCAGCGTTGGACAGGTGGCGAATGAAAAACTGTTTTTT; CDR3: CSVGQVANEKLFF; V: TRBV29-1; J: TRBJ1-4; D: .; size: .
DNA: TGCGCCAGCAGCTGGACTAGCGGGGGGAACAATGAGCAGTTCTTC; CDR3: CASSWTSGGNNEQFF; V: TRBV5-1; J: TRBJ2-1; D: TRBD2; size: .
DNA: TGCAGCGCCGCCCCTAACAATGAGCAGTTCTTC; CDR3: CSAAPNNEQFF; V: TRBV29-1; J: TRBJ2-1; D: .; size: .
DNA: TGTGCCAGCAGCTTAGTATCCTACGAGCAGTACTTC; CDR3: CASSLVSYEQYF; V: TRBV7-9; J: TRBJ2-7; D: .; size: .
DNA: TGTGCCAGTGTGGGGACAGGGAACACCGGGGAGCTGTTTTTT; CDR3: CASVGTGNTGELFF; V: TRBV19; J: TRBJ2-2; D: TRBD1; size: .
DNA: TGCGCCAGCAGCTGGAGGGACAGGGATGGCTACACCTTC; CDR3: CASSWRDRDGYTF; V: TRBV5-1; J: TRBJ1-2; D: TRBD1; size: .
DNA: TGTGCCAGCAGACCGTTGACAGGGGGCGCTTCCGGCTACACCTTC; CDR3: CASRPLTGGASGYTF; V: TRBV6-5; J: TRBJ1-2; D: TRBD1; size: .
DNA: TGTGCCAGCAGTGCAGGGGGCTCCTATAATTCACCCCTCCACTTT; CDR3: CASSAGGSYNSPLHF; V: TRBV6-4; J: TRBJ1-6; D: TRBD1; size: .
DNA: TGCGCCAGCAGCCAAGGGGACACTACCTACAATGAGCAGTTCTTC; CDR3: CASSQGDTTYNEQFF; V: TRBV4-1; J: TRBJ2-1; D: .; size: .
DNA: TGTGCCAGCTCGTCACTAGCGGGGGGCTACAATGAGCAGTTCTTC; CDR3: CASSSLAGGYNEQFF; V: TRBV18; J: TRBJ2-1; D: TRBD2; size: .
DNA: TGTGCCACCAGTGAGACGGGGATCGAGCAGCCCCAGCATTTT; CDR3: CATSETGIEQPQHF; V: TRBV24-1; J: TRBJ1-5; D: .; size: .
DNA: TGTGCCAGCAGCCGCGTGGGAGCGGGGGGCTCAGATACGCAGTATTTT; CDR3: CASSRVGAGGSDTQYF; V: TRBV3-1/TRBV3-2; J: TRBJ2-3; D: TRBD2; size: .
DNA: TGTGCCAGCAGCTTGGGAGGTAATGGCTACACCTTC; CDR3: CASSLGGNGYTF; V: TRBV5-4; J: TRBJ1-2; D: .; size: .
DNA: TGTGCCAGCAGTGAATGGGGCAGGGAAGACACCGGGGAGCTGTTTTTT; CDR3: CASSEWGREDTGELFF; V: TRBV25-1; J: TRBJ2-2; D: .; size: .
DNA: TGCGCCAGCACCCTTAGCTCGGGGGGGGACTACGAGCAGTACTTC; CDR3: CASTLSSGGDYEQYF; V: TRBV5-1; J: TRBJ2-7; D: TRBD2; size: .
DNA: TGTGCCAGCAGCAAGGTGGACAGTCCCTACTATGGCTACACCTTC; CDR3: CASSKVDSPYYGYTF; V: TRBV5-4; J: TRBJ1-2; D: .; size: .
DNA: TGTGCCAGCAGGGCGGCGGGCGGGGCCAACGTCCTGACTTTC; CDR3: CASRAAGGANVLTF; V: TRBV7-2; J: TRBJ2-6; D: .; size: .
DNA: TGTGCCAGTAGTATTAACAACCGCAATCAGCCCCAGCATTTT; CDR3: CASSINNRNQPQHF; V: TRBV19; J: TRBJ1-5; D: .; size: .
DNA: TGTGCCAGCAGCTTAGGGGCGGGAGGGTTCTACAATGAGCAGTTCTTC; CDR3: CASSLGAGGFYNEQFF; V: TRBV11-2; J: TRBJ2-1; D: TRBD2; size: .
DNA: TGTGCCAGCTCGTCGGACAGGGGCGAAGATACGCAGTATTTT; CDR3: CASSSDRGEDTQYF; V: TRBV18; J: TRBJ2-3; D: TRBD1; size: .
DNA: TGTGCCAGCTCACTTCTGGATACGCAGTATTTT; CDR3: CASSLLDTQYF; V: TRBV18; J: TRBJ2-3; D: .; size: .
DNA: TGTGCCAGCCGGGGAAACATTCAGTACTTC; CDR3: CASRGNIQYF; V: TRBV2; J: TRBJ2-4; D: .; size: .
DNA: TGTGCCAGCATCGCCGGGACAGGGGGGTCGGACACTGAAGCTTTCTTT; CDR3: CASIAGTGGSDTEAFF; V: TRBV5-4; J: TRBJ1-1; D: TRBD1; size: once
DNA: TGTGCCAGCAGTTTCTTAGACAGCCCTGCAACTAATGAAAAACTGTTTTTT; CDR3: CASSFLDSPATNEKLFF; V: TRBV6-2/TRBV6-3; J: TRBJ1-4; D: .; size: .
DNA: TGTGCCAGTAGTACTCTGGGGACAGCTAATCAGCCCCAGCATTTT; CDR3: CASSTLGTANQPQHF; V: TRBV19; J: TRBJ1-5; D: TRBD1; size: .
DNA: TGTGCCAGCAGTTTACAACAGGGGGCGCCGGTCGAAAAACTGTTTTTT; CDR3: CASSLQQGAPVEKLFF; V: TRBV6-5; J: TRBJ1-4; D: TRBD1; size: .
DNA: TGCAGCGTTACAAAGGTTGGGCCTGAAGCTTTCTTT; CDR3: CSVTKVGPEAFF; V: TRBV29-1; J: TRBJ1-1; D: .; size: few
DNA: TGTGCCAGCAGCCCAGGGACAGAAAGTTATGGCTACACCTTC; CDR3: CASSPGTESYGYTF; V: TRBV5-4; J: TRBJ1-2; D: TRBD1; size: .
DNA: TGTGCCAGCAGCTTAGCAGGGGAGGGGGATGAGCAGTTCTTC; CDR3: CASSLAGEGDEQFF; V: TRBV7-9; J: TRBJ2-1; D: .; size: .
DNA: TGTGCCAGCAGTGAAGGTGCGGGGGCGGGTGGAAACACCATATATTTT; CDR3: CASSEGAGAGGNTIYF; V: TRBV6-1; J: TRBJ1-3; D: .; size: .